This T cell receptor beta chain was obtained from a study of T cell responses to AZD1222 COVID-19 vaccine. Points from the study as a whole: No day 14 peak samples; only post-peak repertoires were characterized. White British people made up most donors, females outnumbered males, and clonal diversity was possibly underestimated. Regions 160-218 and 743-854 dominated among vaccine-associated CD4 TCRs spanning spike.

Germline CDR1 is SQVTM and CDR2 is ANQGSEA. Germline trimming cut 4 bases from V and 1 base from J; bases unmatched to any gene: 6. The CDR3 has 15 amino acids. For this clone: Its antigen is not identified.

Measured with immunoSEQ multiplex PCR; TCRdb has only the in-frame clones, and not every one. This table has fewer than 100,000 clones, around nine tenths appearing once. This clonotype was sampled from an adult who received the AZD1222 COVID-19 vaccine. The input for sequencing was peripheral blood, taken 28 days after the second AZD1222 dose. The rearrangement links TRBV29-1 to TRBJ1-4; TRBD1 aligns across 7 bases. Here the CDR3 reads CSVGGPGGTNEKLFF. CDR3 bases: TGCAGCGTTGGAGGCCCAGGGGGAACTAATGAAAAACTGTTTTTT. Using reference TRBV29-1 and TRBJ1-4 for the parts outside the CDR3, the full variable domain is SAVISQKPSRDICQRGTSLTIQCQVDSQVTMMFWYRQQPGQSLTLIATANQGSEATYESGFVIDKFPISRPNLTFSTLTVSNMSPEDSSIYLCSVGGPGGTNEKLFFGSGTQLSVL.